This T cell receptor beta chain was obtained from a study of T-cell memory formation after mild COVID-19. Findings and limits, study-wide: Later expanders leaned CD4+, whereas day 15 to 85 contracting clones were balanced CD4/CD8. For second-wave clones that peaked at day 37, SARS-CoV-2 specificity went unverified. Largely, contracting CD4+ clones fell within CM and EM, and contracting CD8+ clones within EMRA. The study detected some responding clones in pre-infection memory, suggesting cross-reactive memory joined.

This clonotype was seen a handful of times. Its antigen is as yet unknown. This CDR3 has 15 amino acids. Unmatched junction bases numbered 6, after V lost 4 bases and J lost 5 bases. Germline V gene sequence: CDR1 LNHDA, CDR2 SQIVND (reference sequence). TCRdb called the 5' RACE reads again in MiXCR, with one record for every CDR3 protein. There are about 400,000 distinct CDR3 sequences in the sample; 24% occur only once, and around 8.8% lies in the top ten. The chain links TRBV19 to TRBJ2-7; 12 nucleotides match TRBD1. This clonotype originated in an adult woman who had mild COVID-19 (a few samples of this study predate the infection). Cell type and time point are not known. The sample was PBMCs or a T cell subset sorted from them (not recorded which). The DNA for the CDR3 is TGTGCCAGTAGTAACGCCGGGACAGGGGGCAACGAGCAGTACTTC. This encodes CASSNAGTGGNEQYF.